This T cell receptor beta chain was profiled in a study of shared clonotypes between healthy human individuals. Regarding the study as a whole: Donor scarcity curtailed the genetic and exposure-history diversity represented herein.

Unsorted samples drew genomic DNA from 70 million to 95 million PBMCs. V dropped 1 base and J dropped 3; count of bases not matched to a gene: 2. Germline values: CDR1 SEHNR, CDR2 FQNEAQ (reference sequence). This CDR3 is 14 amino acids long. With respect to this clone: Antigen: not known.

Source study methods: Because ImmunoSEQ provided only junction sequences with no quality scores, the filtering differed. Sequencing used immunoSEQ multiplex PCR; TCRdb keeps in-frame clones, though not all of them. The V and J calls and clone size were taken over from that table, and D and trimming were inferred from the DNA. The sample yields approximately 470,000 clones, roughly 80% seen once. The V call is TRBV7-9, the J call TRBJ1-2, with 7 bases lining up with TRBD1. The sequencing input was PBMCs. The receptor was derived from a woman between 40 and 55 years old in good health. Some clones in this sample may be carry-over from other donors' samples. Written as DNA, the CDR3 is TGTGCCAGCAGCTTAGTCGGACAGGACTATGGCTACACCTTC. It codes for CASSLVGQDYGYTF.